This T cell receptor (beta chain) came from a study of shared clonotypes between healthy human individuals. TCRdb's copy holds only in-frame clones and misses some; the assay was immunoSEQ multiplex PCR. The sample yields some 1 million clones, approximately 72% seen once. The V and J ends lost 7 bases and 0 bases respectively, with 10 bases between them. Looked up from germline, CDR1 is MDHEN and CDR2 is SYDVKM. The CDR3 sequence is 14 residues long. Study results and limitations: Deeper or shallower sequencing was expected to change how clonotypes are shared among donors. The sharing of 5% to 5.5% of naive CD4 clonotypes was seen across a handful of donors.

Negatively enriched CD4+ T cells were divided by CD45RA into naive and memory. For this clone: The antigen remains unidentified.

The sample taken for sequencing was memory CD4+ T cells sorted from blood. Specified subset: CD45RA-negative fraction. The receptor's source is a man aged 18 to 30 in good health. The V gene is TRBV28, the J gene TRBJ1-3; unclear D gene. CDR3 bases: TGTGCCAGCATGGAACGGCTCTCTGGAAACACCATATATTTT. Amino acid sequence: CASMERLSGNTIYF.